The 15 T cell receptor beta chains below come from one sample, sequenced in a study of shared clonotypes between healthy human individuals. TCRdb keeps only in-frame clones here, not all; method: immunoSEQ multiplex PCR. Of about 1.1 million clones detected, 75% to 85% appear once; the ten largest clones hold approximately 0.5%. The sample consisted of memory CD4+ T cells from PBMCs. Subset meaning: CD45RA-negative fraction. The receptor source for this set is a man aged 18 to 35 in good health. Some clones in this sample may be carry-over from other donors' samples.

This sequence joins TRBV28 and TRBJ1-5; no reliable D call. The CDR3 consists of 13 residues. V was pared by 6 bases and J by 4 bases, with 10 bases between. CDR1 MDHEN and CDR2 SYDVKM come from the germline V gene. The DNA of the CDR3 is TGTGCCAGCAGCACGGGCCAAAATCAGCCCCAGCATTTT. Translating it yields CASSTGQNQPQHF.

The rearrangement joins TRBV2 to TRBJ1-5; D is ambiguous. Germline V CDR1 and CDR2: SNHLY, FYNNEI. V gave up 4 bases and J gave up 7 bases, with 8 bases separating them. The CDR3 contains 12 residues. As DNA, the CDR3 is TGTGCCAGCAGTGGCGAGAACCAGCCCCAGCATTTT. This codes for CASSGENQPQHF.

The gene calls are TRBV7-3 and TRBJ1-1; D not resolved. The V gene lost 2 bases and the J gene lost 5 bases, with 9 bases spanning the gap. The CDR3 length is 13 residues. Germline loops: CDR1 SGHTA, CDR2 FQGTGA. CDR3 residues: CASSLQVATEAFF. The CDR3 DNA sequence: TGTGCCAGCAGCTTACAGGTAGCAACTGAAGCTTTCTTT.

The CDR3 loop reads CASNRGLAGGTDTQYF. In DNA form, the CDR3 reads TGTGCCAGCAACCGCGGACTAGCGGGAGGCACAGATACGCAGTATTTT. The chain uses TRBV9 and TRBJ2-3; 13 positions agree with TRBD2. The CDR3 length is 16 residues. Germline trimming cut 6 bases from V and 1 base from J; bases unmatched to any gene: 5. Per the germline V gene, CDR1 is SGDLS and CDR2 is YYNGEE. The variable domain in full, completed from reference TRBV9 and TRBJ2-3, reads DSGVTQTPKHLITATGQRVTLRCSPRSGDLSVYWYQQSLDQGLQFLIQYYNGEERAKGNILERFSAQQFPDLHSELNLSSLELGDSALYFCASNRGLAGGTDTQYFGPGTRLTVL.

This clone has more than one count but fewer than ten. The chain uses TRBV2 and TRBJ2-5; either TRBD1 or TRBD2 may supply D (5 bases each). The germline V and J ends were trimmed by 6 bases and 13 bases, with 24 bases remaining between them. Germline V lookup: CDR1 SNHLY, CDR2 FYNNEI. CDR3 size: 14 residues. CDR3 DNA: TGTGCCAGCAGCCCTACGGAGAGGGGTACTGGGGGGTACTTC. Protein sequence: CASSPTERGTGGYF.

V and J are TRBV7-6 and TRBJ2-7; TRBD2 matches at 11 bases. The CDR3 spans 14 residues. The V segment lost 2 bases and the J segment 6 bases; nucleotides outside the gene matches: 3. CDR1 and CDR2 (germline): SGHVS, FNYEAQ. This chain's CDR3 is CASSLRLAGGEQYF. The CDR3 bases are TGTGCCAGCAGCTTAAGGCTAGCGGGAGGCGAGCAGTACTTC. Based on the CDR3 plus reference TRBV7-6 and TRBJ2-7, the full variable domain is GAGVSQSPRYKVTKRGQDVALRCDPISGHVSLYWYRQALGQGPEFLTYFNYEAQQDKSGLPNDRFSAERPEGSISTLTIQRTEQRDSAMYRCASSLRLAGGEQYFGPGTRLTVT.

V usage is TRBV9 and J usage is TRBJ2-2, with D possibly being TRBD2 (7 bases). V was shortened by 4 bases and J by 4 bases, with 17 bases between the two germline ends. This CDR3 spans 16 amino acids. Germline CDR1 SGDLS, CDR2 YYNGEE. The CDR3 reads CASSPRGALGTGELFF. The CDR3 coding sequence is TGTGCCAGCAGCCCCCGGGGGGCGTTGGGCACCGGGGAGCTGTTTTTT.

The CDR3 nucleotides are TGTGCCAGCAGCTTGGCCGTGTGGAGCGGGAACTCTGGGGCCAACGTCCTGACTTTC. Amino acid sequence: CASSLAVWSGNSGANVLTF. The chain carries TRBV5-4 and TRBJ2-6, with TRBD2 matching 7 bases. The CDR3 covers 19 residues. CDR1 is SGHNT and CDR2 is YYREEE in the germline V gene (reference sequence). V trimming: 0 bases; J trimming: 0 bases; junction bases outside the gene matches: 9.

Details on this clone: At the DNA level, this CDR3 is encoded by other sequences in the same sample as well. The rearrangement joins TRBV2 to TRBJ1-1, with a tentative D call TRBD1 (5 bases). Trimming cost V 4 bases and J 0 bases, with 12 bases left between them. The germline V gene encodes CDR1 SNHLY and CDR2 FYNNEI. The CDR3 is 15 residues long. CDR3 region: CASSGGRAMNTEAFF. For the CDR3, the DNA is TGTGCCAGCAGTGGGGGCAGGGCCATGAACACTGAAGCTTTCTTT.

This clone turned up a few times. The gene calls are TRBV19 and TRBJ1-5; D gene uncertain. Trimming removed 7 bases from V and 4 bases from J, with 11 bases in between. CDR3 size: 13 residues. Germline V CDR1 and CDR2: LNHDA, SQIVND (reference sequence). CDR3 DNA: TGTGCCAGTACAGGATTCTCGAATCAGCCCCAGCATTTT. Translation: CASTGFSNQPQHF.

The gene calls are TRBV25-1 and TRBJ2-3; 11 bases are a match to TRBD2. Germline V lookup: CDR1 MGHDK, CDR2 SYGVNS. The V gene end was trimmed by 6 bases and the J gene end by 5 bases; junction bases not matched to a gene: 1. The CDR3 spans 13 residues. The DNA for the CDR3 is TGTGCCAGCAGCCTAGCGGGAGGAGATACGCAGTATTTT. This translates into CASSLAGGDTQYF.

The chain joins TRBV28 to TRBJ1-4, with D tentatively TRBD1 (6 bases). V was cut by 5 bases and J by 2 bases, with 12 bases left in between. In germline, CDR1 is MDHEN, CDR2 SYDVKM. The CDR3 runs 15 residues. The CDR3 DNA follows: TGTGCCAGCAGTCGAACAGGGCCCACTAATGAAAAACTGTTTTTT. As protein: CASSRTGPTNEKLFF.

The chain uses TRBV5-1 and TRBJ2-3; D is perhaps TRBD2 (7 bases). V was shortened by 2 bases and J by 0 bases, with 10 bases between the two germline ends. This CDR3 has 15 amino acids. CDR1 and CDR2 (germline): SGHRS, YFSETQ. The CDR3 here is CASSFAGASTDTQYF. The CDR3 region has the DNA TGCGCCAGCAGCTTTGCGGGGGCTAGCACAGATACGCAGTATTTT.

The chain recombines TRBV18 with TRBJ1-2, with TRBD1 as a possible D gene (5 bases). The CDR3 extends over 13 amino acids. Germline loops: CDR1 KGHSH, CDR2 LQKENI. The V end lost 2 bases, the J end lost 12 bases, and 16 bases lay between the germline ends. The CDR3, as DNA: TGTGCCAGCTCACCAACTGGGGCAGTGATGCACACCTTC. This codes for CASSPTGAVMHTF.

This sequence joins TRBV7-9 and TRBJ2-7; 7 bases line up with TRBD2. Germline assignment: CDR1 SEHNR and CDR2 FQNEAQ (reference sequence). V dropped 3 bases and J dropped 5; count of bases not matched to a gene: 13. This CDR3 comprises 16 residues. The CDR3: CASSFSGGAGWHEQYF. The CDR3 coding sequence is TGTGCCAGCAGCTTCTCGGGGGGAGCGGGATGGCACGAGCAGTACTTC.